This is a list of T cell receptor beta chains from one sample in a study of shared clonotypes between healthy human individuals. Assay used: immunoSEQ multiplex PCR; TCRdb lists only in-frame clones, some missing. Of roughly 550,000 clones in the sample, nearly 97% are singletons; the top ten hold 0.11%. The material sequenced was naive CD8+ T cells sorted from blood. Receptor source: a woman in her thirties in good health. Each CDR3 is given with its conserved first and last residue. A D gene is named only where the DNA matches it firmly. For some rows the clone size is stated as once, few or many, or as a class when expanded; others skip it.

15 | TRBJ2-1 | TRBV5-4 | TRBD2 | NA | TGTGCCAGCAGCTTGTGGGGGGGCTCCTACAATGAGCAGTTCTTC | CASSLWGGSYNEQFF
14 | TRBJ1-1 | TRBV7-9 | NA | few | TGTGCCAGCAGCTTAGTGGACAAGCACACTGAAGCTTTCTTT | CASSLVDKHTEAFF
16 | TRBJ2-2 | TRBV7-9 | TRBD2 | once | TGTGCCAGCAGCTCCGAAAGGACTAGGACCACCGGGGAGCTGTTTTTT | CASSSERTRTTGELFF
16 | TRBJ2-1 | TRBV5-6 | TRBD2 | NA | TGTGCCAGCAGCTTGGAGCTAGCGGGAGTAAACAATGAGCAGTTCTTC | CASSLELAGVNNEQFF
14 | TRBJ1-2 | TRBV18 | NA | NA | TGTGCCAGCTCACCGGGACGAAATAACTATGGCTACACCTTC | CASSPGRNNYGYTF
14 | TRBJ2-4 | TRBV5-1 | NA | NA | TGCGCCAGCAGCTTGAAGCAGCTTGGGGACATTCAGTACTTC | CASSLKQLGDIQYF
14 | TRBJ1-5 | TRBV10-3 | NA | NA | TGTGCCATCAGTGAGTCAATCCCCAATCAGCCCCAGCATTTT | CAISESIPNQPQHF
14 | TRBJ2-1 | TRBV19 | TRBD2 | NA | TGTGCCAGTAGTAGGGGCGGGGGCTACAATGAGCAGTTCTTC | CASSRGGGYNEQFF
14 | TRBJ2-1 | TRBV7-9 | TRBD2 | NA | TGTGCCAGCAGCTTGGGGGGGAACTACAATGAGCAGTTCTTC | CASSLGGNYNEQFF
14 | TRBJ2-7 | TRBV29-1 | TRBD1 | NA | TGCAGCGTTGAGTGGACAGGGAACCCCTACGAGCAGTACTTC | CSVEWTGNPYEQYF
14 | TRBJ2-7 | TRBV6-1 | TRBD1 | NA | TGTGCCAGCAGTATCAGGGGGAGCTCCTACGAGCAGTACTTC | CASSIRGSSYEQYF
16 | TRBJ2-4 | TRBV5-4 | NA | NA | TGTGCCAGCAGCTTGGACTCCAGAGGAGCCAAAAACATTCAGTACTTC | CASSLDSRGAKNIQYF
14 | TRBJ2-7 | TRBV27 | TRBD1 | NA | TGTGCCAGCAACTCCAGGGGGCCAACCTACGAGCAGTACTTC | CASNSRGPTYEQYF
15 | TRBJ2-1 | TRBV6-5 | TRBD2 | NA | TGTGCCAGCAGACTCCAAGGGACTATCGAAAATGAGCAGTTCTTC | CASRLQGTIENEQFF
13 | TRBJ1-2 | TRBV29-1 | NA | NA | TGCAGCGTCGGAGGTGGGGCCTCGAGTGGCTACACCTTC | CSVGGGASSGYTF
10 | TRBJ2-7 | TRBV28 | NA | NA | TGTGCCAGCATGGCCCACGAGCAGTACTTC | CASMAHEQYF
14 | TRBJ2-1 | TRBV18 | NA | few | TGTGCCAGCTCACCACCGTCCAGCTACAATGAGCAGTTCTTC | CASSPPSSYNEQFF
16 | TRBJ2-2 | TRBV14 | NA | NA | TGTGCCAGCAGCCAAGATTTACAGGTGGTAACCGGGGAGCTGTTTTTT | CASSQDLQVVTGELFF
15 | TRBJ2-3 | TRBV7-9 | NA | NA | TGTGCCAGCAGCTTAGAGTACAGGGAGACGGATACGCAGTATTTT | CASSLEYRETDTQYF
16 | TRBJ2-2 | TRBV4-2 | NA | NA | TGTGCCAGCAGCCAAGAGCAGGAGGTCAGAACCGGGGAGCTGTTTTTT | CASSQEQEVRTGELFF
13 | TRBJ2-3 | TRBV28 | NA | NA | TGTGCCAGCAGTTCGGGACTTACAGATACGCAGTATTTT | CASSSGLTDTQYF
11 | TRBJ1-2 | TRBV27 | NA | once | TGTGCCGTAAAGGGCTACTATGGCTACACCTTC | CAVKGYYGYTF
14 | TRBJ2-7 | TRBV19 | NA | NA | TGTGCCAGCAGAATGGGGGCAAAAGCCTACGAGCAGTACTTC | CASRMGAKAYEQYF
14 | TRBJ1-1 | TRBV27 | NA | NA | TGTGCCAGCTCCTCTTGGGGCCCGAACACTGAAGCTTTCTTT | CASSSWGPNTEAFF
15 | TRBJ2-1 | TRBV10-3 | TRBD2 | NA | TGTGCCATCAGTGGTAGCGGGAGCTCCTACAATGAGCAGTTCTTC | CAISGSGSSYNEQFF
15 | TRBJ2-3 | TRBV27 | TRBD2 | NA | TGTGCCAGCAGTTTATCGGGACTAGCAGCAGATACGCAGTATTTT | CASSLSGLAADTQYF
17 | TRBJ1-1 | TRBV30 | TRBD1 | NA | TGTGCCTGGAGCGACGACAGGGTTGGATGGGTGAACACTGAAGCTTTCTTT | CAWSDDRVGWVNTEAFF
19 | TRBJ2-1 | TRBV19 | TRBD2 | NA | TGTGCCAGTACTACTAAGGGACTAGCGGGAGGTGCCCCTTACAATGAGCAGTTCTTC | CASTTKGLAGGAPYNEQFF
14 | TRBJ2-1 | TRBV6-1 | NA | NA | TGTGCCAGCCCCCACGGGACCTCCTACAATGAGCAGTTCTTC | CASPHGTSYNEQFF
15 | TRBJ2-1 | TRBV28 | NA | NA | TGTGCCAGCAGAGCTCTTAGAGATTCCTACAATGAGCAGTTCTTC | CASRALRDSYNEQFF
13 | TRBJ1-1 | TRBV7-9 | NA | NA | TGTGCCAGCAGCCATCCCATGAACACTGAAGCTTTCTTT | CASSHPMNTEAFF
19 | TRBJ2-2 | TRBV13 | TRBD2 | NA | TGTGCCAGCAGCTTGGGGCTACTAGCGGGAGTCAGTAACACCGGGGAGCTGTTTTTT | CASSLGLLAGVSNTGELFF
14 | TRBJ2-7 | TRBV7-9 | NA | once | TGTGCCAGCAGCTTAGGCGGGACCTTCTACGAGCAGTACTTC | CASSLGGTFYEQYF
18 | TRBJ2-6 | TRBV4-1 | TRBD2 | NA | TGCGCCAGCAGCCAAGGGTTAGCGGGAAGCTCTGGGGCCAACGTCCTGACTTTC | CASSQGLAGSSGANVLTF
14 | TRBJ2-7 | TRBV27 | TRBD2 | NA | TGTGCCAGCAGCCAGGGACTAGCCGCCTACGAGCAGTACTTC | CASSQGLAAYEQYF
16 | TRBJ1-3 | TRBV28 | NA | NA | TGTGCCAGCAGTCCCGACCGGACAGCCTCTGGAAACACCATATATTTT | CASSPDRTASGNTIYF
14 | TRBJ2-1 | TRBV25-1 | NA | NA | TGTGCCAGCAGCGTGGGGGGAGCCTACAATGAGCAGTTCTTC | CASSVGGAYNEQFF
13 | TRBJ1-2 | TRBV11-2 | NA | NA | TGTGCCAGCAGCGGGGACGGTCTATTTGGCTACACCTTC | CASSGDGLFGYTF
18 | TRBJ2-3 | TRBV18 | TRBD2 | NA | TGTGCCAGCTCACCGGGACTAGCGGGAGTAACTAGCACAGATACGCAGTATTTT | CASSPGLAGVTSTDTQYF
19 | TRBJ2-2 | TRBV2 | NA | NA | TGTGCCAGCAACACGCCCCCTTTTGCGGGCCCGGATGGTGGCGGGGAGCTGTTTTTT | CASNTPPFAGPDGGGELFF
21 | TRBJ2-3 | TRBV12-2 | NA | NA | TGTGCAAGTCGCTTAGCGGGGAGGAGGACTAGCGGGAGTTTGGGCACAGATACGCAGTATTTT | CASRLAGRRTSGSLGTDTQYF
16 | TRBJ2-1 | TRBV13 | TRBD2 | NA | TGTGCCAGCAGCACTTTGACTAGCGGGGCATACAATGAGCAGTTCTTC | CASSTLTSGAYNEQFF
13 | TRBJ1-2 | TRBV6-5 | TRBD1 | NA | TGTGCCAGCAAGGCCTCGGACAGGGTAGGCTACACCTTC | CASKASDRVGYTF
13 | TRBJ1-5 | TRBV9 | NA | NA | TGTGCCAGCAGCGAGGGTGGTGGAGAACCCCAGCATTTT | CASSEGGGEPQHF
15 | TRBJ2-1 | TRBV11-2 | TRBD2 | NA | TGTGCCAGCAGCCCCCTAGCGGGACGGTCCAATGAGCAGTTCTTC | CASSPLAGRSNEQFF
14 | TRBJ1-2 | TRBV6-1 | TRBD1 | NA | TGTGCCAGCGGCTTTGACAGGGTAGGGTATGGCTACACCTTC | CASGFDRVGYGYTF
14 | TRBJ2-4 | TRBV6-5 | NA | NA | TGTGCCAGCCGTCCCATACTAGCCAAAAACATTCAGTACTTC | CASRPILAKNIQYF